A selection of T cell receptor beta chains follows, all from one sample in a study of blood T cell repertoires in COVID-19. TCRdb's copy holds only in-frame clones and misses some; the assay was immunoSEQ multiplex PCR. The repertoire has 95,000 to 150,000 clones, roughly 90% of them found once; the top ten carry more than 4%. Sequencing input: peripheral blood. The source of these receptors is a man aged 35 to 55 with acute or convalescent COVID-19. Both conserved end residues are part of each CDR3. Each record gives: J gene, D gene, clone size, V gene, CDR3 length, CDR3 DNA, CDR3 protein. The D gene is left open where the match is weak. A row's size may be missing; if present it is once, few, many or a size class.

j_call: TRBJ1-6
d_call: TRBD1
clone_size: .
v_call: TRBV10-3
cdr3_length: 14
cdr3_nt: TGTGCCACCACCTCTGACAGGGATCGTTCACCCCTCCACTTT
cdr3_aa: CATTSDRDRSPLHF

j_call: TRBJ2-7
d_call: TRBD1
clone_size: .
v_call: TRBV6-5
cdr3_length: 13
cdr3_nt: TGTGCCAGCAGAGGACAGGGGGCCTACGAGCAGTACTTC
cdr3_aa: CASRGQGAYEQYF

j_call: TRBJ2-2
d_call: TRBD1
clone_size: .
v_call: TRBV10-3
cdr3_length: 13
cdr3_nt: TGTGCCACCGGACAGGGGTTCACCGGGGAGCTGTTTTTT
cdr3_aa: CATGQGFTGELFF

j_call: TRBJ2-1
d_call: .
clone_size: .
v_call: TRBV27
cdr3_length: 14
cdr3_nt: TGTGCCAGCAGTACCCGGGAGTCTAACAGTGAGCAGTTCTTC
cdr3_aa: CASSTRESNSEQFF

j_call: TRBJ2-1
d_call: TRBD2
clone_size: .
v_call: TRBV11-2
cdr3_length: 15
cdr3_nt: TGTGCCAGCAGCTTATCCCTAGCGGGAATCAATGAGCAGTTCTTC
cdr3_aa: CASSLSLAGINEQFF

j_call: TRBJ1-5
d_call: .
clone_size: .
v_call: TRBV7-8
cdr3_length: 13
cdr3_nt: TGTGCCAGCAGCTATAGTTTCAATCAGCCCCAGCATTTT
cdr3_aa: CASSYSFNQPQHF

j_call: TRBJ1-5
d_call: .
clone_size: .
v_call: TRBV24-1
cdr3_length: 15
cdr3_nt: TGTGCCACCAGTGACCCATCGTCGGGCAATCAGCCCCAGCATTTT
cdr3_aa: CATSDPSSGNQPQHF

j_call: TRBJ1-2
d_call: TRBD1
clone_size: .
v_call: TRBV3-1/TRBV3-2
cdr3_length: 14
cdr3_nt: TGTGCCAGCAGCCAAGCACAGGGGAACTATGGCTACACCTTC
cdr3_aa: CASSQAQGNYGYTF

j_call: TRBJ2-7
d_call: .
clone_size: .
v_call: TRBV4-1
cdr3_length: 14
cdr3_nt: TGCGCCAGCAGCCACACAGGGCGCGAAAACGAGCAGTACTTC
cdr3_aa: CASSHTGRENEQYF

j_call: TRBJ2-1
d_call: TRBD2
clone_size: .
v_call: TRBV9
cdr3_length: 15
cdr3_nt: TGTGCCAGCAGCGCTAGCGGGAGCTCCTACAATGAGCAGTTCTTC
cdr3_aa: CASSASGSSYNEQFF

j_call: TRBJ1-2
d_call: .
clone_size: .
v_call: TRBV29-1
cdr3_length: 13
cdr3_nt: TGCAGCGTTGAAGTCGCCAGTTGGTATGGCTACACCTTC
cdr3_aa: CSVEVASWYGYTF

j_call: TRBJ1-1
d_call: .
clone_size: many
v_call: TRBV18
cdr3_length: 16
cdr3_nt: TGTGCCAGCTCAAGACCGACAGGCTTAAGAAACACTGAAGCTTTCTTT
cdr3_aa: CASSRPTGLRNTEAFF

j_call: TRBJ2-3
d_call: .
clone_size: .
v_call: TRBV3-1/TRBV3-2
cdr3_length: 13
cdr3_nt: TGTGCCAGCAGCCCTATAGCGGCAGATACGCAGTATTTT
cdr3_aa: CASSPIAADTQYF

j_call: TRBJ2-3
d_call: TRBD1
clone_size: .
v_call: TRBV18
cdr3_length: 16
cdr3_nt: TGTGCCAGCTCACCAGGGGTTGACAGGGGGTCAGATACGCAGTATTTT
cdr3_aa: CASSPGVDRGSDTQYF

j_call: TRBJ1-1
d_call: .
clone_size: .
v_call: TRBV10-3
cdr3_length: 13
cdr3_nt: TGTGCCATCAGGTCACAGAGGAACACTGAAGCTTTCTTT
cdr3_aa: CAIRSQRNTEAFF

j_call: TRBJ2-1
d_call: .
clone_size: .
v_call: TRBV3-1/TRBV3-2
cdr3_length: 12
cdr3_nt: TGTGCCAGCAGCCATTCGTTGAATGAGCAGTTCTTC
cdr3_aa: CASSHSLNEQFF

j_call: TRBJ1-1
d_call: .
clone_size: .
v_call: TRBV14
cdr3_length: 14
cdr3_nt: TGTGCCAGCAGCCACCAGGGACTACTGACTGAAGCTTTCTTT
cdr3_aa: CASSHQGLLTEAFF

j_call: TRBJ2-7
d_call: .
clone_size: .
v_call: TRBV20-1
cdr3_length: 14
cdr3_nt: TGCAGTGCTAGTAGGGAGGGGGTACGGTACGAGCAGTACTTC
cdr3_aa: CSASREGVRYEQYF

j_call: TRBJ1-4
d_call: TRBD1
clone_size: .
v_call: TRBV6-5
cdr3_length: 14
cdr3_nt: TGTGCCAGCAGGGCCCACGGGACAGTGGAAAAACTGTTTTTT
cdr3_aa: CASRAHGTVEKLFF

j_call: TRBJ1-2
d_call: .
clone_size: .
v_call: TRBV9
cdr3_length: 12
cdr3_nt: TGTGCCAGCAGCGTAAAGGGGTTCGGCTACACCTTC
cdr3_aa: CASSVKGFGYTF

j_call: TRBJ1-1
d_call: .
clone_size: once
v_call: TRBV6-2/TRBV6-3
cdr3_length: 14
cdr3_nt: TGTGCCAGCAGTTACCTCAGGGAGGGGACTGAAGCTTTCTTT
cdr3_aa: CASSYLREGTEAFF

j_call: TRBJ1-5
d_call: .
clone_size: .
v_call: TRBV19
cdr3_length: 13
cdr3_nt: TGTGCCAGTAGTACAGGTGGTAATCAGCCCCAGCATTTT
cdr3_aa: CASSTGGNQPQHF

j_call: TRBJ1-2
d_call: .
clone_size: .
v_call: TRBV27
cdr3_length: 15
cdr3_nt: TGTGCCAGCAGCCGAGGAGACTCTCTGTTCTATGGCTACACCTTC
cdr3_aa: CASSRGDSLFYGYTF

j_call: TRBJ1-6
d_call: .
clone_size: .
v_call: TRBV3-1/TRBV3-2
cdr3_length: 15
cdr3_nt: TGTGCCAGCAGCCAAGATAGAGCCCCTGATTCACCCCTCCACTTT
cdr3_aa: CASSQDRAPDSPLHF

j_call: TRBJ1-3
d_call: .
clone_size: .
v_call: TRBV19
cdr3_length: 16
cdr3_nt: TGTGCCAGTAGTAGCAGACAGCCTCTCTCTGGAAACACCATATATTTT
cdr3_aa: CASSSRQPLSGNTIYF

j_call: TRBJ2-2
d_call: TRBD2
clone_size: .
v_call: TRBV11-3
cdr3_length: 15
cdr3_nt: TGTGCCAGCAGCGGGGCGGGAGTAAGGACCGGGGAGCTGTTTTTT
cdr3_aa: CASSGAGVRTGELFF

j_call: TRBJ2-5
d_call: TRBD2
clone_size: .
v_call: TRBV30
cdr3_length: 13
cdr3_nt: TGTGCCTGGAGTAGCGGGGGGGAGGAGACCCAGTACTTC
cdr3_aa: CAWSSGGEETQYF

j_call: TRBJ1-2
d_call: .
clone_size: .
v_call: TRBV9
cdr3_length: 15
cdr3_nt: TGTGCCAGTAGCGCGGTAGCGAGGGCTAACTATGGCTACACCTTC
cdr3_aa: CASSAVARANYGYTF

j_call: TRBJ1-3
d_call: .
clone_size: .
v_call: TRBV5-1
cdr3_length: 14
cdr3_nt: TGCGCCAGCAGCTTCCAGGGGTCCGTAAACACCATATATTTT
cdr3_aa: CASSFQGSVNTIYF

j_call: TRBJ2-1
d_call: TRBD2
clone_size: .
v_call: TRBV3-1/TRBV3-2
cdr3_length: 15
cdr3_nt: TGTGCCAGCAGCCAAGTTACTAGCGGGAGTAATGAGCAGTTCTTC
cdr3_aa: CASSQVTSGSNEQFF

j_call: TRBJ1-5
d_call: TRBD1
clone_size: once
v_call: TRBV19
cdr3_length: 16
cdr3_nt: TGTGCCAGTAGTATGAGCTGGCAGGGGGCAAATCAGCCCCAGCATTTT
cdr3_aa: CASSMSWQGANQPQHF

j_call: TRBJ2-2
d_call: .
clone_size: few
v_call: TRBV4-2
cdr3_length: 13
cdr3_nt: TGTGCCAGCAGCCAAGCGGGAGCGGGGGAGCTGTTTTTT
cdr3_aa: CASSQAGAGELFF

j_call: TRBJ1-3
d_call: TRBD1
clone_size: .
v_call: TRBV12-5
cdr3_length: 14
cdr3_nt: TGTGCTAGTGCCTCCGACAGGGGATGGGACACCATATATTTT
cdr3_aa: CASASDRGWDTIYF

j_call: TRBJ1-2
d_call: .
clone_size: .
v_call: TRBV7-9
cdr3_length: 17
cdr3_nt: TGTGCCAGCAGCTTAGTAGCGGGGGGACCACGGAACTATGGCTACACCTTC
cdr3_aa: CASSLVAGGPRNYGYTF

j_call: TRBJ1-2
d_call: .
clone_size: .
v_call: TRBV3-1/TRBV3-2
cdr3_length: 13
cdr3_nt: TGTGCCAGCAGCCAAAGGGGTTCTCTTGGCTACACCTTC
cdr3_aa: CASSQRGSLGYTF